The 22 T cell receptor beta chains reported below all come from one sample, sequenced in a study of cytomegalovirus exposure and HLA in healthy donors. PCR employed 60 Vbeta and 13 Jbeta primers. TCRdb keeps only in-frame clones here, not all; method: immunoSEQ multiplex PCR. Of over 200,000 clones detected, roughly 80% appear once; the ten largest clones hold around 4%. Input material: PBMCs. The receptor source for this set is a male donor in good health and CMV-seronegative.

The chain couples TRBV20-1 to TRBJ1-1; tentative D call: TRBD1 (6 bases). The V end lost 4 bases, the J end lost 7 bases, and 10 bases lay between the germline ends. The CDR3 has 11 amino acids. The germline V gene encodes CDR1 DFQATT and CDR2 SNEGSKA (reference sequence). The CDR3 coding sequence is TGCAGTGCTAAACGACAGGATGAAGCTTTCTTT. It is translated as CSAKRQDEAFF.

The CDR3 coding sequence is TGTGCCAGCTCTCAAAGCAGGGGGCGCTACTATGGCTACACCTTC. Amino acid sequence: CASSQSRGRYYGYTF. The genes are TRBV18 and TRBJ1-2; 8 bases map to TRBD1. The V gene end was trimmed by 6 bases and the J gene end by 3 bases; junction bases not matched to a gene: 9. The CDR3 contains 15 residues. The V gene's germline CDR1 is KGHSH and CDR2 LQKENI.

The rearrangement joins TRBV2 to TRBJ1-5; TRBD1 aligns across 8 bases. The CDR3 contains 16 residues. J lost 9 bases, V lost 4 bases, and 14 bases had no gene match. Germline CDR1 SNHLY, CDR2 FYNNEI. For the CDR3, the DNA is TGTGCCAGCAGTGGACTAGGGACAGGCCGGGGCTGGCCCCAGCATTTT. Translating it yields CASSGLGTGRGWPQHF.

This chain links TRBV28 with TRBJ1-3, with 7 bases that match TRBD1. V shed 7 bases and J 3 bases; nucleotides not matched to a gene: 9. This CDR3 has 15 residues. Looked up from germline, CDR1 is MDHEN and CDR2 is SYDVKM. The CDR3 reads CASISGGIDGNTIYF. CDR3 DNA: TGTGCCAGCATATCAGGGGGGATAGATGGAAACACCATATATTTT. The full variable domain, in which reference TRBV28 and TRBJ1-3 provide the parts outside the CDR3, is DVKVTQSSRYLVKRTGEKVFLECVQDMDHENMFWYRQDPGLGLRLIYFSYDVKMKEKGDIPEGYSVSREKKERFSLILESASTNQTSMYLCASISGGIDGNTIYFGEGSWLTVV.

Note on this clone: Compared with germline, one end of the junction differs, possibly owing to a read error. The chain is built from TRBV29-1 and TRBJ1-4; D remains unclear. Germline lookup yields CDR1 SQVTM and CDR2 ANQGSEA. CDR3 length equals 11 residues. DNA of the CDR3: TGCGGCGTTGGGCGGAATGAAAAACTGTTTTTT. Translating it yields CGVGRNEKLFF.

The V call is TRBV29-1, the J call TRBJ2-6; D perhaps matches TRBD1 (6 bases). Germline loops: CDR1 SQVTM, CDR2 ANQGSEA. There are 16 residues in the CDR3. With 4 bases removed from V and 0 bases from J, the gap between germline ends came to 13 bases. The CDR3 DNA reads as TGCAGCGTTGGGGGACACCCCAACTCTGGGGCCAACGTCCTGACTTTC. This sequence encodes CSVGGHPNSGANVLTF.

The J gene is TRBJ2-7, the V gene TRBV5-6; D is ambiguous. The V end was cut by 0 bases, the J end by 5 bases, with 12 bases between. Germline V gene data show CDR1 as SGHDT and CDR2 as YYEEEE. The CDR3 sequence is 14 residues long. CDR3 loop: CASSLGLTNNEQYF. The CDR3 nucleotides read TGTGCCAGCAGCTTGGGACTCACGAACAACGAGCAGTACTTC.

In nucleotides, the CDR3 is TGTGCCTTTGGAGTACATGGCTACACCTTC. Its protein is CAFGVHGYTF. The V gene is TRBV30, the J gene TRBJ1-2; D call uncertain. V was trimmed by 7 bases and J by 6 bases, leaving 9 bases between them. The germline V gene has CDR1 GTSNPN and CDR2 SVGIG (reference sequence). The CDR3 runs 10 residues.

The chain uses TRBV18 and TRBJ2-7, with 9 positions matching TRBD1. This CDR3 is 16 amino acids long. From germline, CDR1 is KGHSH and CDR2 LQKENI. J lost 9 bases, V lost 8 bases, and 20 bases had no gene match. This chain's CDR3 is CASATTGTGTRSVQYF. CDR3 DNA: TGTGCCAGCGCTACAACCGGGACAGGGACCCGGTCCGTGCAGTACTTC.

The V call is TRBV18, the J call TRBJ2-1, with D possibly matching TRBD1 (6 bases). With 3 bases removed from V and 7 bases from J, the gap between germline ends came to 10 bases. The germline V gene has CDR1 KGHSH and CDR2 LQKENI. This CDR3 has 13 amino acids. As DNA, the CDR3 is TGTGCCAGCTCACCCCAGGGGTCAAATGAGCAGTTCTTC. This encodes CASSPQGSNEQFF.

This clone was picked up a small number of times. The V and J genes are TRBV4-2 and TRBJ2-3; 9 bases align to TRBD2. The CDR3 runs 18 residues. From germline, CDR1 is LGHNA and CDR2 YNFKEQ. Germline trimming cut 0 bases from V and 2 bases from J; bases unmatched to any gene: 9. The CDR3 DNA is TGTGCCAGCAGCCAAGACCTCAGGAGCGGGAGGAACACAGATACGCAGTATTTT. It is translated as CASSQDLRSGRNTDTQYF.

In DNA form, the CDR3 reads TGTGCCAGTAGTATCGGACAGGGTGGGAATCAGCCCCAGCATTTT. Translation gives CASSIGQGGNQPQHF. This chain connects TRBV19 to TRBJ1-5; 8 bases match TRBD1. V lost 3 bases, J lost 4 bases, and 5 bases stayed unmatched. The CDR3 extends over 15 amino acids. The germline V gene encodes CDR1 LNHDA and CDR2 SQIVND (reference sequence).

The CDR3 DNA reads TGCAGCGTTGGGGGACAGGGGCGCAATGAGCAGTTCTTC. Protein: CSVGGQGRNEQFF. This chain joins TRBV29-1 and TRBJ2-1, with TRBD1 identical over 10 bases. Germline CDR1 is SQVTM and CDR2 is ANQGSEA. V trimming: 4 bases; J trimming: 6 bases; junction bases outside the gene matches: 3. The CDR3 totals 13 residues.

This sequence joins TRBV5-4 and TRBJ2-2; 9 nucleotides match TRBD1. The CDR3 has 16 amino acids. Germline CDR1 and CDR2: SGHNT and YYREEE (reference sequence). V lost 4 bases, J lost 6 bases, and 10 bases stayed unmatched. CDR3 bases: TGTGCCAGCAGCCTCCCGGGACAGGGCCAACCCGGGGAGCTGTTTTTT. This codes for CASSLPGQGQPGELFF. The full variable domain, completed using reference TRBV5-4 and TRBJ2-2, is ETGVTQSPTHLIKTRGQQVTLRCSSQSGHNTVSWYQQALGQGPQFIFQYYREEENGRGNFPPRFSGLQFPNYSSELNVNALELDDSALYLCASSLPGQGQPGELFFGEGSRLTVL.

The chain has TRBV15 and TRBJ2-1; the match to TRBD2 covers 12 bases. The germline CDR1 and CDR2 sequences are LNHNV and YYDKDF (reference sequence). The length of the CDR3 is 16 residues. Germline trimming cut 1 base from V and 9 bases from J; bases unmatched to any gene: 7. The CDR3 loop reads CATSRGIASGRAEQFF. For the CDR3, the DNA is TGTGCCACCAGCAGAGGGATTGCTAGCGGGAGGGCTGAGCAGTTCTTC.

This chain connects TRBV18 to TRBJ1-2; maybe TRBD1 (5 bases). Germline CDR1 reads KGHSH; CDR2 reads LQKENI. The CDR3 has 13 residues. V shed 1 base and J shed 4 bases, with 7 bases lying between them. CDR3: CASSPRQGYGYTF. The CDR3 DNA is TGTGCCAGCTCACCACGGCAGGGCTATGGCTACACCTTC. Combining the CDR3 with reference TRBV18 and TRBJ1-2 gives the whole variable domain NAGVMQNPRHLVRRRGQEARLRCSPMKGHSHVYWYRQLPEEGLKFMVYLQKENIIDESGMPKERFSAEFPKEGPSILRIQQVVRGDSAAYFCASSPRQGYGYTFGSGTRLTVV.

In this sample, this clone turned up once. This chain links TRBV6-6 with TRBJ1-1; D possibly corresponds to TRBD1 (5 bases). CDR3 length: 14 residues. Germline lookup yields CDR1 MNHNY and CDR2 SVGAGI (reference sequence). Trimming removed 5 bases at V and 2 bases at J, with 12 bases between. CDR3 sequence (DNA): TGTGCCAGCAGTGGGGGGTCCCGAAACACTGAAGCTTTCTTT. This encodes CASSGGSRNTEAFF.

The chain links TRBV9 to TRBJ2-3; 7 bases agree with TRBD2. The CDR3 length is 15 residues. Germline-derived CDR1 and CDR2 are SGDLS and YYNGEE. Trimming removed 2 bases from V and 3 bases from J; junction bases left unmatched: 6. The CDR3: CASSVSGLVTDTQYF. The CDR3 nucleotides read TGTGCCAGCAGCGTGTCCGGACTAGTAACAGATACGCAGTATTTT.

V usage is TRBV21-1 and J usage is TRBJ2-3; TRBD1, the table's D call, was not compared with the DNA. TRBV21-1 is a listed pseudogene. There are 17 residues in the CDR3. The CDR3 DNA sequence: TGTGCCAGCAGGATTTCCGGGACAGGGGGAAGCACAGATACGCAGTATTTT. As protein: CASRISGTGGSTDTQYF.

With respect to this clone: The sample carries other DNA sequences with the same CDR3. V gene TRBV6-1 combines with J gene TRBJ1-1; TRBD1 matches at 7 bases. This CDR3 is built from 15 residues. Germline V gene lookup returns CDR1 MNHNS and CDR2 SASEGT. The V and J ends lost 5 bases and 1 base, in that order; junction bases with no gene match: 7. CDR3 loop: CASSPRAGGNTEAFF. The CDR3 DNA sequence: TGTGCCAGCAGTCCCCGCGCAGGGGGGAACACTGAAGCTTTCTTT.

This chain joins TRBV15 and TRBJ2-3; D perhaps matches TRBD2 (7 bases). V gave up 5 bases and J gave up 2 bases, with 20 bases separating them. The germline gives CDR1 LNHNV, CDR2 YYDKDF (reference sequence). The CDR3 runs to 17 residues. The CDR3 is CATSPLGGREVTDTQYF. In nucleotides, the CDR3 is TGTGCCACCAGCCCCCTAGGGGGGAGGGAGGTCACAGATACGCAGTATTTT.

The table lists this clone with a count of one. The chain is built from TRBV29-1 and TRBJ2-2; 7 nucleotides agree with TRBD2. This CDR3 contains 13 residues. The germline V gene has CDR1 SQVTM and CDR2 ANQGSEA. V dropped 7 bases and J dropped 6; count of bases not matched to a gene: 8. The CDR3 sequence is CSAAGRFAGELFF. The CDR3, as DNA: TGCAGCGCAGCGGGACGGTTCGCCGGGGAGCTGTTTTTT.